This TCR beta chain is drawn from a study of tissue T cells after allogeneic stem cell transplantation. Study findings and constraints: Anatomically similar tissues had similar TCR repertoires within each patient. Only a limited share of tissue TCRs appeared in blood or spleen.

Non-transplant comparator patients with other cancers had at least five gastrointestinal samples and no known gastrointestinal disease. Autopsy tissues included GI tract, liver, skin and lymphoid organs. The data were produced by immunoSEQ multiplex PCR, yet TCRdb's version contains in-frame clones alone and is incomplete. The table shows tens of thousands of clones, with about 70% occurring only once. The CDR3 covers 14 residues. The germline CDR1 and CDR2 sequences are SGHNT and YYREEE (reference sequence). With 3 bases removed from V and 1 base from J, the gap between germline ends came to 9 bases. This clone was seen a single time. The antigen remains undetermined.

Material: tissue from the ileum, obtained at autopsy. The V gene is TRBV5-4, the J gene TRBJ2-3; no clear D gene. This receptor was identified in a female donor over 55 with lung cancer. CDR3 sequence reads: CASSSGARTDTQYF. As DNA, the CDR3 is TGTGCCAGCAGCTCCGGAGCTCGCACAGATACGCAGTATTTT.